A selection of T cell receptor beta chains follows, all from one sample in a study of T cell changes during pregnancy in multiple sclerosis. Sequencing was performed with immunoSEQ multiplex PCR; in TCRdb, only in-frame clones are kept and a portion is missing. The profile covers about 84,000 clones, with about 95% appearing a single time and 2% to 3% taken by the ten largest. Sequenced material: peripheral blood, taken in the third trimester of pregnancy. All receptors come from a female donor with multiple sclerosis, enrolled in a pregnancy study. Each CDR3 is given with its conserved first and last residue.

J gene: TRBJ2-5
V gene: TRBV11-2
CDR3 protein: CATPGLPRETQYF

J gene: TRBJ2-2
V gene: TRBV11-2
CDR3 protein: CASSLVPSGGVGGTGELFF

J gene: TRBJ1-3
V gene: TRBV7-2
CDR3 protein: CASSLNRGQGNTIYF

J gene: TRBJ2-7
V gene: TRBV11-1
CDR3 protein: CASRHFESDEQYF

J gene: TRBJ1-6
V gene: TRBV2
CDR3 protein: CASRRDSPLHF

J gene: TRBJ2-6
V gene: TRBV7-3
CDR3 protein: CASSRDSSGANVLTF

J gene: TRBJ1-4
V gene: TRBV19
CDR3 protein: CASSRQGGVEKLFF

J gene: TRBJ2-3
V gene: TRBV5-1
CDR3 protein: CASSLGGGAPDTQYF

J gene: TRBJ1-2
V gene: TRBV5-1
CDR3 protein: CASSPAGTGYTF

J gene: TRBJ2-3
V gene: TRBV5-1
CDR3 protein: CASSGAGRVDTQYF

J gene: TRBJ2-1
V gene: TRBV4-1
CDR3 protein: CASSQEVRYNEQFF

J gene: TRBJ2-3
V gene: TRBV5-3
CDR3 protein: CARSFGGDTQYF

J gene: TRBJ1-2
V gene: TRBV19
CDR3 protein: CASSASGYGYTF

J gene: TRBJ2-3
V gene: TRBV27
CDR3 protein: CASSFLTSAKTDTQYF

J gene: TRBJ2-7
V gene: TRBV11-2
CDR3 protein: CASSSGEATFEQYF

J gene: TRBJ2-7
V gene: TRBV27
CDR3 protein: CASSPEGQIYYEQYF

J gene: TRBJ2-3
V gene: TRBV7-9
CDR3 protein: CASRLIAGVPDTQYF

J gene: TRBJ2-2
V gene: TRBV6-1
CDR3 protein: CASSATSVGELFF

J gene: TRBJ2-3
V gene: TRBV11-2
CDR3 protein: CASSDPGGAPSDTQYF

J gene: TRBJ1-2
V gene: TRBV5-1
CDR3 protein: CASSSGGSGYTF

J gene: TRBJ2-3
V gene: TRBV19
CDR3 protein: CASRVGTSGYTDTQYF

J gene: TRBJ2-7
V gene: TRBV7-9
CDR3 protein: CASSHPRRQGSYEQYF

J gene: TRBJ1-1
V gene: TRBV15
CDR3 protein: CATRTSQFIEAFF

J gene: TRBJ2-7
V gene: TRBV27
CDR3 protein: CASSLDRTHEQYF

J gene: TRBJ2-2
V gene: TRBV25-1
CDR3 protein: CASGGGIANTGELFF

J gene: TRBJ2-4
V gene: TRBV20-1
CDR3 protein: CSSRGGNIQYF

J gene: TRBJ1-1
V gene: TRBV27
CDR3 protein: CASSLQGLNTEAFF

J gene: TRBJ1-1
V gene: TRBV5-1
CDR3 protein: CASSLQPNTEAFF

J gene: TRBJ2-2
V gene: TRBV15
CDR3 protein: CATSRTGTAWELFF

J gene: TRBJ1-1
V gene: TRBV4-1
CDR3 protein: CASSHQDDGAFF

J gene: TRBJ2-5
V gene: TRBV7-9
CDR3 protein: CASSPWGPGETQYF

J gene: TRBJ1-1
V gene: TRBV12-5
CDR3 protein: CASGFVMEGTLNTEAFF

J gene: TRBJ1-6
V gene: TRBV9
CDR3 protein: CASSEGQGRSPLHF

J gene: TRBJ2-7
V gene: TRBV7-2
CDR3 protein: CASSPGQGAMYEQYF

J gene: TRBJ2-7
V gene: TRBV5-1
CDR3 protein: CASSMQQGGVDEQYF

J gene: TRBJ1-4
V gene: TRBV6-1
CDR3 protein: CASSGGLHEKLFF

J gene: TRBJ1-2
V gene: TRBV30
CDR3 protein: CAWSPGAGYTF

J gene: TRBJ2-7
V gene: TRBV6-1
CDR3 protein: CASRLADPYEQYF

J gene: TRBJ2-7
V gene: TRBV6-1
CDR3 protein: CASSERKGVGAYEQYF

J gene: TRBJ2-3
V gene: TRBV12-1
CDR3 protein: CASIINRGRYTQYF

J gene: TRBJ2-7
V gene: TRBV11-2
CDR3 protein: CASSLDPNGQYF

J gene: TRBJ1-3
V gene: TRBV18
CDR3 protein: CASRPGQGRSGNTIYF